These 3 T cell receptor beta chains were sequenced from one sample in a study of T cell responses to AZD1222 COVID-19 vaccine. Measured with immunoSEQ multiplex PCR; TCRdb has only the in-frame clones, and not every one. The sample yields 200,000 or so clones, over 80% seen once. The sequencing used peripheral blood, collected on day 0 of AZD1222 vaccination. Receptor source: an adult in good health.

This clone was observed a single time. The V call is TRBV7-2, the J call TRBJ2-3; D unclear. Germline CDR1 SGHTA, CDR2 FQGNSA. The V end was cut by 0 bases, the J end by 4 bases, with 5 bases between. The CDR3 sequence is 13 residues long. The CDR3 DNA follows: TGTGCCAGCAGCTTAGCAGGGTCAGATACGCAGTATTTT. It codes for CASSLAGSDTQYF.

This chain joins TRBV5-1 and TRBJ1-2; the D gene is possibly TRBD1 (5 bases). The CDR3 has 16 residues. The V gene lost 4 bases and the J gene lost 8 bases, with 24 bases spanning the gap. Germline CDR1 SGHRS, CDR2 YFSETQ. For the CDR3, the DNA is TGCGCCAGCAGCCCTTCAGTGGGACCGTTCTTCAGAGGCTACACCTTC. This gives the protein CASSPSVGPFFRGYTF.

The chain uses TRBV29-1 and TRBJ2-5; 8 bases are a match to TRBD2. Trimming at V came to 4 bases and at J to 3 bases, leaving 7 bases not matched to a gene. The CDR3 runs to 14 residues. Germline-derived CDR1 and CDR2 are SQVTM and ANQGSEA. The CDR3 coding sequence is TGCAGCGTTGTGCCAGCGGGAGTAGAAGAGACCCAGTACTTC. This sequence encodes CSVVPAGVEETQYF.